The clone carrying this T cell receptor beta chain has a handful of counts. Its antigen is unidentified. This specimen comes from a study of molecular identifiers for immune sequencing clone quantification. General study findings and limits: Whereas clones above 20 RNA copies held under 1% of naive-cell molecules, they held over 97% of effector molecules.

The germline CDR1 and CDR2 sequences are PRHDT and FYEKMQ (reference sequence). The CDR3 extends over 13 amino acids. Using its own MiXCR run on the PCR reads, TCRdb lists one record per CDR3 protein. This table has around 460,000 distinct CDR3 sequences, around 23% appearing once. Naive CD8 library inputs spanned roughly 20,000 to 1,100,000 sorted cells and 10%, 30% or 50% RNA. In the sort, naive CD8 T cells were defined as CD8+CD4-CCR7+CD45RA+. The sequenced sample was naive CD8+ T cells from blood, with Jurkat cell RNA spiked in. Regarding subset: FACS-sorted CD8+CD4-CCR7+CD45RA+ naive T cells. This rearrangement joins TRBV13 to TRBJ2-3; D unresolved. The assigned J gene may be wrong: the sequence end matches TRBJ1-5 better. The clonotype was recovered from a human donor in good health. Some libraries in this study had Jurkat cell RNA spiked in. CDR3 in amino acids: CASAPQWGDTQHF. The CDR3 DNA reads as TGTGCCAGCGCCCCCCAGTGGGGAGATACGCAGCATTTT.